This T cell receptor (beta chain) came from a study of blood T cells in healthy people across ages. Findings of the study overall: Without sorted subsets, naive and antigen-experienced compartments could not be conclusively compared.

The CDR3 is 16 amino acids. Germline CDR1 reads MGHRA; CDR2 reads YSYEKL. The germline V and J ends were trimmed by 4 bases and 0 bases, with 15 bases remaining between them. This clonotype was picked up a small number of times. Its antigen is not identified. RNA extraction gave at least 5 micrograms of total RNA per sample. With a J-beta primer mix and a sample-barcoded 5' primer, a second PCR ran about 7 to 12 cycles. TCRdb reprocessed the 5' RACE reads with MiXCR, giving one entry per CDR3 protein. The sample has 270,000 or so distinct CDR3 sequences, 25% to 30% seen once; the top ten hold 29%. The chain combines TRBV4-1 with TRBJ1-1, with a tentative D call TRBD1 (5 bases). The source of this sequence is a woman in her sixties or seventies in good health. Material: blood. CDR3 coding DNA: TGCGCCAGCAGCCGCGACGGGGCCATGCTGAACACTGAAGCTTTCTTT. Translating gives CASSRDGAMLNTEAFF.